These 13 T cell receptor beta chains were sequenced from one sample in a study of T cell repertoires in cytomegalovirus infection. These receptors have no known antigen. TCRdb independently ran MiXCR on the reads; one entry per CDR3 protein. The table lists roughly 920,000 distinct CDR3 sequences, approximately 31% of them singletons. The sample consisted of cultured CD8+ T cells from PBMCs, taken from culture after CMV antigen stimulation. All receptors come from a human donor in good health (CMV status not recorded). Some clones in this sample may be carry-over from other donors' samples.

The gene calls are TRBV7-9 and TRBJ2-1; a possible D gene is TRBD2 (5 bases). The CDR3 spans 14 residues. Per the germline V gene, CDR1 is SEHNR and CDR2 is FQNEAQ (reference sequence). V was cut by 8 bases and J by 8 bases, with 19 bases left in between. The CDR3 region is CASLGIVRQYEQFF. CDR3 nucleotide sequence: TGTGCCAGCCTCGGGATCGTCCGGCAGTATGAGCAGTTCTTC.

V usage is TRBV9 and J usage is TRBJ2-1; TRBD1 aligns across 9 bases. The CDR3 is 15 amino acids. With 0 bases clipped from V and 4 bases from J, the junction kept 2 bases outside the gene matches. CDR1 is SGDLS and CDR2 is YYNGEE in the germline V gene. CDR3 region: CASSVGDREYNEQFF. CDR3 bases: TGTGCCAGCAGCGTAGGGGACAGGGAATACAATGAGCAGTTCTTC.

This clonotype occurred a few times. The rearrangement uses TRBV15 and TRBJ2-7; perhaps TRBD1 as D (6 bases). V lost 3 bases and J lost 3, with 15 bases in between. Germline-derived CDR1 and CDR2 are LNHNV and YYDKDF (reference sequence). The CDR3 totals 15 residues. CDR3 sequence: CATSSQTGRNYEQYF. For the CDR3, the DNA is TGTGCCACCAGCAGCCAGACAGGTCGGAACTACGAGCAGTACTTC.

This clonotype was seen only a few times. This sequence joins TRBV6-6 and TRBJ2-1; D is perhaps TRBD2 (5 bases). Germline assignment: CDR1 MNHNY and CDR2 SVGAGI (reference sequence). The CDR3 length is 16 residues. Trimming left V 0 bases short and J 1 base short, with 10 bases between. The CDR3 sequence: CASSYSSGESYNEQFF. The CDR3, as DNA: TGTGCCAGCAGTTACTCAAGCGGTGAATCCTACAATGAGCAGTTCTTC.

This clonotype was picked up many times. The chain joins TRBV12-3 or TRBV12-4 to TRBJ2-1; D might be TRBD1 or TRBD2, each matching 6 bases. Trimming took 7 bases from V and 7 from J, leaving 17 bases between them. The CDR3 is 14 residues long. The CDR3 protein is CASTSSGAANEQFF. Written as DNA, the CDR3 is TGTGCCAGCACCTCCTCGGGGGCAGCGAATGAGCAGTTCTTC.

This clonotype was found a few times. The V call is TRBV28, the J call TRBJ2-7, with D tentatively TRBD2 (5 bases). Germline CDR1 is MDHEN and CDR2 is SYDVKM. Trimming took 2 bases from V and 5 from J, leaving 13 bases between them. CDR3 length equals 14 residues. CDR3 sequence: CASSLAGRSHEQYV. In DNA form, the CDR3 reads TGTGCCAGCAGTTTAGCGGGCAGAAGCCACGAGCAGTACGTC.

The V gene is TRBV12-3 or TRBV12-4, the J gene TRBJ1-1; 10 positions agree with TRBD1. The CDR3 covers 12 residues. Trimming at V came to 10 bases and at J to 6 bases, leaving 5 bases not matched to a gene. The CDR3: CATRTGGAEAFF. The CDR3 DNA is TGTGCCACCCGGACAGGGGGGGCTGAAGCTTTCTTT.

The V gene is TRBV20-1, the J gene TRBJ2-4, with D uncertain. The CDR3 contains 12 residues. Germline loops: CDR1 DFQATT, CDR2 SNEGSKA (reference sequence). V gave up 3 bases and J gave up 5 bases, with 8 bases separating them. The CDR3 sequence: CSASRFQNIQYF. In DNA form, the CDR3 reads TGCAGTGCTAGCCGGTTTCAAAACATTCAGTACTTC.

This clonotype was seen only a few times. The genes are TRBV12-3 or TRBV12-4 and TRBJ2-5, with 11 bases matching TRBD2. The V and J ends lost 6 bases and 3 bases, in that order; junction bases with no gene match: 6. This CDR3 has 15 residues. In nucleotides, the CDR3 is TGTGCCAGCAGGGGGGGACTAGCGGTAAAAGAGACCCAGTACTTC. This codes for CASRGGLAVKETQYF.

To note about this clonotype: This may come from a read error, since a much larger clone is one base off. The V call is TRBV7-6, the J call TRBJ2-7; 11 positions match TRBD2. The germline V gene encodes CDR1 SGHVS and CDR2 FNYEAQ. The CDR3 sequence is 14 residues long. As DNA, the CDR3 is TGTGCCAACAGCAAACTAGCGGGGGTAGACGAGCAGTACTTC. Protein product: CANSKLAGVDEQYF.

J is TRBJ1-1 and V is TRBV7-9; tentatively, D is TRBD1 (5 bases). Germline values: CDR1 SEHNR, CDR2 FQNEAQ (reference sequence). V was clipped by 2 bases and J by 4 bases, with 23 bases between them. The CDR3 spans 18 residues. CDR3 loop: CASSLQGARLNPTTEAFF. CDR3 nucleotide sequence: TGTGCCAGCAGCTTACAGGGCGCAAGACTAAACCCGACCACTGAAGCTTTCTTT.

J is TRBJ1-1 and V is TRBV4-2, with unresolved D. Germline V CDR1 and CDR2: LGHNA, YNFKEQ. V was pared by 2 bases and J by 3 bases, with 10 bases between. CDR3 length: 14 residues. As DNA, the CDR3 is TGTGCCAGCAGCCAACAAGAAGCGGACACTGAAGCTTTCTTT. Its protein product is CASSQQEADTEAFF.

The gene calls are TRBV5-8 and TRBJ2-1; possibly TRBD1 for D (7 bases). The CDR3 covers 15 residues. The germline gives CDR1 SGHTS, CDR2 YDEGEE. Trimming removed 4 bases from V and 1 base from J, with 12 bases in between. This CDR3 reads CASSVQGRSYNEQFF. In nucleotides, the CDR3 is TGTGCCAGCAGCGTACAGGGGAGGTCCTACAATGAGCAGTTCTTC. The full variable domain, rest sourced from reference TRBV5-8 and TRBJ2-1, is EAGVTQSPTHLIKTRGQQATLRCSPISGHTSVYWYQQALGLGLQFLLWYDEGEERNRGNFPPRFSGRQFPNYSSELNVNALELEDSALYLCASSVQGRSYNEQFFGPGTRLTVL.